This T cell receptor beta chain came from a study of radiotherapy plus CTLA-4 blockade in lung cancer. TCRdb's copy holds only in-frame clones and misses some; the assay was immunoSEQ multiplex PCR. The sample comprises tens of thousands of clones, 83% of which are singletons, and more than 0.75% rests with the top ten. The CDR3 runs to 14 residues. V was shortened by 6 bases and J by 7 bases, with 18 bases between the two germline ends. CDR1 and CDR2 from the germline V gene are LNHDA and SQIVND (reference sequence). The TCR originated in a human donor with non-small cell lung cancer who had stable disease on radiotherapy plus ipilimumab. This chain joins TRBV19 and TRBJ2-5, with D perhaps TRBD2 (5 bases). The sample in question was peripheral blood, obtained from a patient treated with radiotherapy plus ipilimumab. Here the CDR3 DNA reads TGTGCCAGTAGCCTCCCTGGGAGTTCAGGGACCCAGTACTTC. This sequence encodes CASSLPGSSGTQYF.